This T cell receptor beta chain was observed in a study of cytomegalovirus exposure and HLA in healthy donors. Findings and limits, study-wide: Researchers reported in a later analysis that common viral pathogens appeared linked to several top clusters. Presence/absence analyses assumed roughly uniform sequencing depth across donors.

In regard to this clone: Its antigen is not identified.

V shed 2 bases and J 6 bases; nucleotides not matched to a gene: 9. This CDR3 has 17 amino acids. Germline V gene sequence: CDR1 SGHRS, CDR2 YFSETQ. Researchers ran the PCR with 60 Vbeta and 13 Jbeta primers. TCRdb's table, derived via immunoSEQ multiplex PCR, lists solely in-frame clones and lacks some. Counted here are about 140,000 clones, about four fifths occurring once; the ten biggest clones make up 3% to 3.5%. Sequencing was done on a sample of PBMCs. This sequence joins TRBV5-1 and TRBJ2-1; 12 nucleotides agree with TRBD1. The receptor's source is a man aged 18-30 years in good health and CMV-seropositive. The CDR3 region has the DNA TGCGCCAGCAGCTTTGGGACAGGGGGCCTTAAGGGCAATGAGCAGTTCTTC. Its protein product is CASSFGTGGLKGNEQFF.